What follows are 27 T cell receptor beta chains derived from one specimen sequenced in a study of blood T cell repertoires in COVID-19. The assay was immunoSEQ multiplex PCR, and TCRdb's table has in-frame clones only and misses some. The table has about 270,000 clones, less than 90% seen once. The sequenced sample was peripheral blood. All receptors come from a man between 60 and 75 years old who had recovered from COVID-19.

The V and J genes are TRBV9 and TRBJ1-2; 7 bases align to TRBD1. CDR1 and CDR2 (germline): SGDLS, YYNGEE. V lost 4 bases and J lost 2; bases outside the gene matches: 8. CDR3 size: 15 residues. CDR3 amino acids: CASSPRQGFNYGYTF. The CDR3 bases are TGTGCCAGCAGCCCCCGACAGGGATTCAACTATGGCTACACCTTC.

The J gene is TRBJ2-2, the V gene TRBV13; D is possibly TRBD1 (6 bases). Trimming shortened V by 5 bases and J by 0 bases, and 13 bases separated the two germline ends. Looked up from germline, CDR1 is PRHDT and CDR2 is FYEKMQ (reference sequence). The CDR3 covers 16 residues. CDR3 DNA: TGTGCCAGCAGCACAGGACAGTTGGCGAACACCGGGGAGCTGTTTTTT. Residues: CASSTGQLANTGELFF.

Only a few counts were recorded for this clone. The chain employs TRBV18 and TRBJ2-1; D might be TRBD2 (5 bases). The V end was cut by 1 base, the J end by 9 bases, with 7 bases between. The length of the CDR3 is 12 residues. Germline CDR1 is KGHSH and CDR2 is LQKENI. The CDR3 DNA sequence: TGTGCCAGCTCACCACTGGGGAGTGAGCAGTTCTTC. Its protein is CASSPLGSEQFF.

The genes are TRBV5-6 and TRBJ1-2; 9 positions agree with TRBD1. V lost 3 bases and J lost 2; bases outside the gene matches: 5. This CDR3 comprises 15 residues. Looked up from germline, CDR1 is SGHDT and CDR2 is YYEEEE. The CDR3 loop is CASSSWGQGNYGYTF. Here the CDR3 DNA reads TGTGCCAGCAGCTCATGGGGACAGGGCAACTATGGCTACACCTTC.

The rearrangement uses TRBV9 and TRBJ2-1, with 11 bases fitting TRBD2. This CDR3 has 15 residues. Germline V gene sequence: CDR1 SGDLS, CDR2 YYNGEE. J lost 7 bases, V lost 0 bases, and 3 bases had no gene match. The CDR3 loop is CASSVVAGGSNEQFF. For the CDR3, the DNA is TGTGCCAGCAGCGTAGTAGCGGGGGGGTCTAATGAGCAGTTCTTC. The entire variable domain, with the rest obtained from reference TRBV9 and TRBJ2-1, is as follows: DSGVTQTPKHLITATGQRVTLRCSPRSGDLSVYWYQQSLDQGLQFLIQYYNGEERAKGNILERFSAQQFPDLHSELNLSSLELGDSALYFCASSVVAGGSNEQFFGPGTRLTVL.

The rearrangement joins TRBV5-1 to TRBJ1-6; 9 bases fit TRBD1. Looked up from germline, CDR1 is SGHRS and CDR2 is YFSETQ. The CDR3 contains 16 residues. With V trimmed by 4 bases and J by 11 bases, 13 bases remained unmatched. For the CDR3, the DNA is TGCGCCAGCAGCCAGACGAACCCGGGACAGGGTGCACCCCTCCACTTT. Its translation: CASSQTNPGQGAPLHF.

A word on this clone: This same CDR3 is encoded by further DNA sequences in the sample. J is TRBJ2-2 and V is TRBV29-1; tentatively, D is TRBD1 (5 bases). CDR1 and CDR2 from the germline V gene are SQVTM and ANQGSEA. The CDR3 sequence is 13 residues long. The V end was cut by 3 bases, the J end by 1 base, with 6 bases between. The CDR3 loop reads CSVDRENTGELFF. CDR3 nucleotides: TGCAGCGTTGACAGGGAGAACACCGGGGAGCTGTTTTTT.

The gene calls are TRBV7-6 and TRBJ2-1; tentative D call: TRBD2 (5 bases). The CDR3 has 15 amino acids. In germline, CDR1 is SGHVS, CDR2 FNYEAQ. The V gene lost 1 base and the J gene lost 6 bases, with 13 bases spanning the gap. CDR3 amino acids: CASSLGETQFNEQFF. In DNA form, the CDR3 reads TGTGCCAGCAGCTTAGGGGAGACACAGTTCAATGAGCAGTTCTTC.

J is TRBJ1-6 and V is TRBV4-2; 10 bases align to TRBD1. This CDR3 is built from 14 residues. V lost 3 bases, J lost 11 bases, and 4 bases stayed unmatched. Germline values: CDR1 LGHNA, CDR2 YNFKEQ. The CDR3 reads CASSQGTGDPPLHF. In DNA form, the CDR3 reads TGTGCCAGCAGCCAGGGGACAGGGGACCCACCCCTCCACTTT.

The chain recombines TRBV10-3 with TRBJ1-5, with D possibly TRBD1 on 6 matching bases. The CDR3 is 15 amino acids. The V end was cut by 2 bases, the J end by 3 bases, with 11 bases between. CDR1 is ENHRY and CDR2 is SYGVKD in the germline V gene. The CDR3 sequence: CAISEGDIPNQPQHF. The CDR3 nucleotides read TGTGCCATCAGTGAGGGGGACATACCCAATCAGCCCCAGCATTTT.

The chain joins TRBV7-9 to TRBJ2-2; D not resolved. Germline V gene data show CDR1 as SEHNR and CDR2 as FQNEAQ (reference sequence). Trimming left V 6 bases short and J 1 base short, with 9 bases between. This CDR3 spans 14 amino acids. The chain's CDR3 is CASRGEVNTGELFF. CDR3 bases: TGTGCCAGCAGAGGCGAGGTGAACACCGGGGAGCTGTTTTTT.

The genes are TRBV12-3 or TRBV12-4 and TRBJ2-7; 10 bases agree with TRBD2. The CDR3 covers 13 residues. The ends lost 10 bases at V and 3 bases at J; junction bases unmatched: 6. The CDR3 bases are TGTGCCACCGGGCTAGCGGGGGTCTACGAGCAGTACTTC. Its translation: CATGLAGVYEQYF.

This clone appeared once. The same CDR3 is also encoded by other DNA sequences in this sample. The chain joins TRBV9 to TRBJ2-7; D is possibly TRBD1 (6 bases). Germline CDR1 SGDLS, CDR2 YYNGEE. The V end lost 0 bases, the J end lost 3 bases, and 10 bases lay between the germline ends. The CDR3 has 14 residues. In DNA form, the CDR3 reads TGTGCCAGCAGCGTAGCGACAGGAGGCTACGAGCAGTACTTC. This gives the protein CASSVATGGYEQYF.

This chain uses TRBV15 with TRBJ1-2; D is ambiguous. V was trimmed by 1 base and J by 5 bases, leaving 20 bases between them. The germline gives CDR1 LNHNV, CDR2 YYDKDF (reference sequence). The CDR3 is made up of 17 amino acids. The CDR3 nucleotides read TGTGCCACCAGCAGAGGACCCGCGGGTGCGCGGGAATATGGCTACACCTTC. Its protein is CATSRGPAGAREYGYTF.

The CDR3, as DNA: TGTGCCAGCAGGGATGGACTAGCGGGGAGGGAGACCCAGTACTTC. This translates into CASRDGLAGRETQYF. The genes are TRBV2 and TRBJ2-5; 12 positions agree with TRBD2. Looked up from germline, CDR1 is SNHLY and CDR2 is FYNNEI. V shed 6 bases, J shed 5 bases, and the junction held 7 bases outside the gene matches. This CDR3 has 15 amino acids.

This chain links TRBV10-2 with TRBJ2-7; possible D gene TRBD1, 7 bases. With 0 bases removed from V and 7 bases from J, the gap between germline ends came to 13 bases. The CDR3 spans 14 residues. CDR1 and CDR2 (germline): WSHSY, SAAADI. The DNA for the CDR3 is TGCGCCAGCAGTGAGTCGACAGGGACTGCGGAGCAGTACTTC. It is translated as CASSESTGTAEQYF.

The chain has TRBV27 and TRBJ2-1; 9 positions match TRBD2. Germline-derived CDR1 and CDR2 are MNHEY and SMNVEV (reference sequence). The V segment lost 4 bases and the J segment 8 bases; nucleotides outside the gene matches: 15. The CDR3 is made up of 17 amino acids. CDR3 DNA sequence: TGTGCCAGCAGTTCCCCCCCATGGAAGCGGGGGGTGTATGAGCAGTTCTTC. Its protein product is CASSSPPWKRGVYEQFF.

This clone occurred many times. V usage is TRBV20-1 and J usage is TRBJ2-1; unclear D gene. The CDR3 runs to 10 residues. Germline-derived CDR1 and CDR2 are DFQATT and SNEGSKA (reference sequence). Trimming pared 4 bases from V and 12 bases from J, leaving 10 bases between. Here the CDR3 reads CSAKPTRQFF. DNA for the CDR3: TGCAGTGCTAAGCCAACCCGGCAGTTCTTC.

The chain links TRBV2 to TRBJ2-5, with TRBD2 matching 11 bases. Losses at the gene ends were 4 bases for V and 5 bases for J; bases not matched to a gene: 3. Germline loops: CDR1 SNHLY, CDR2 FYNNEI. The CDR3 extends over 14 amino acids. CDR3 sequence: CASSGLAGLETQYF. CDR3 nucleotides: TGTGCCAGCAGTGGACTAGCGGGGCTGGAGACCCAGTACTTC.

This chain joins TRBV2 and TRBJ2-5, with a possible D match to TRBD2 (6 bases). The V and J ends lost 2 bases and 5 bases respectively, with 21 bases between them. Germline loops: CDR1 SNHLY, CDR2 FYNNEI. This CDR3 has 17 residues. The CDR3 DNA sequence: TGTGCCAGCAGTGAAATCGGGACTGGGGTGTGGGACGAGACCCAGTACTTC. This encodes CASSEIGTGVWDETQYF.

The chain has TRBV15 and TRBJ1-5; D gene uncertain. CDR1 and CDR2 from the germline V gene are LNHNV and YYDKDF (reference sequence). This CDR3 is built from 14 residues. V was shortened by 5 bases and J by 5 bases, with 13 bases between the two germline ends. CDR3 sequence reads: CATSAGRTDQPQHF. The CDR3 DNA follows: TGTGCCACCAGCGCGGGCAGGACGGATCAGCCCCAGCATTTT.

The chain has TRBV6-5 and TRBJ1-3, with D perhaps TRBD1 (5 bases). Per the germline V gene, CDR1 is MNHEY and CDR2 is SVGAGI. Trimming stripped 6 bases from V and 0 bases from J, with 12 bases between. This CDR3 has 15 amino acids. Here the CDR3 DNA reads TGTGCCAGCAGCGGGGGGAGTAACTCTGGAAACACCATATATTTT. It is translated as CASSGGSNSGNTIYF.

V is TRBV5-6 and J is TRBJ2-7; 8 nucleotides line up with TRBD1. V was pared by 4 bases and J by 5 bases, with 8 bases of the junction left unmatched. CDR3 length equals 14 residues. CDR1 is SGHDT, CDR2 YYEEEE, per germline. The CDR3 loop is CASSAGQGSHEQYF. DNA of the CDR3: TGTGCCAGCAGCGCTGGACAGGGTTCCCACGAGCAGTACTTC.

The chain links TRBV10-2 to TRBJ1-5, with D tentatively TRBD1 (6 bases). The germline CDR1 and CDR2 sequences are WSHSY and SAAADI. V lost 4 bases and J 2 bases, leaving 12 bases between the germline ends. This CDR3 has 15 amino acids. The CDR3: CASSGGRGGNQPQHF. The CDR3 DNA follows: TGCGCCAGCAGTGGCGGCAGGGGAGGCAATCAGCCCCAGCATTTT.

The rearrangement links TRBV9 to TRBJ2-1, with a weak D call TRBD2 (5 bases). CDR3 length: 15 residues. CDR1 and CDR2 from the germline V gene are SGDLS and YYNGEE. V shed 4 bases and J shed 7 bases, with 18 bases lying between them. The CDR3 region has the DNA TGTGCCAGCAGCTCCTGGCGGGTCGATGGGAATGAGCAGTTCTTC. This sequence encodes CASSSWRVDGNEQFF.

The CDR3 sequence is CASSLWAGGNYEQYF. The CDR3 DNA is TGTGCCAGCAGTTTATGGGCAGGGGGCAACTACGAGCAGTACTTC. This chain links TRBV27 with TRBJ2-7; 8 bases are a match to TRBD1. This CDR3 has 15 amino acids. In germline, CDR1 is MNHEY, CDR2 SMNVEV (reference sequence). The trim removed 1 base at V and 3 bases at J, leaving 5 bases unmatched.

The chain carries TRBV30 and TRBJ2-7; no clear D gene. V was cut by 0 bases and J by 9 bases, with 12 bases left in between. The CDR3 is made up of 12 amino acids. The V gene's germline CDR1 is GTSNPN and CDR2 SVGIG (reference sequence). CDR3 sequence: CAWSVRAQLQYF. CDR3 in DNA: TGTGCCTGGAGTGTACGAGCCCAACTGCAGTACTTC.